This T cell receptor beta chain appears in the sequencing data of a study of vaccination and CD4 T cells after COVID-19. Described time point: late sampling 161 to 241 days after vaccination in a few convalescent patients. A single record per CDR3 protein comes from TCRdb applying MiXCR to the PCR reads. Here the sample spans some 26,000 distinct CDR3 sequences, 45% to 55% being singletons. A few counts support this clonotype. Trimming removed 2 bases from V and 5 bases from J, with 9 bases in between. Germline lookup yields CDR1 MNHEY and CDR2 SMNVEV (reference sequence). The CDR3 contains 13 residues.

This receptor was taken from a human donor who had recovered from COVID-19. The chain employs TRBV27 and TRBJ2-5; no definite D call. The sample was CD4+ T cells from blood, taken about 7 months after SARS-CoV-2 vaccination. CDR3 sequence reads: CASSLPIAETQYF. CDR3 DNA: TGTGCCAGCAGTTTACCGATTGCGGAGACCCAGTACTTC.